This T cell receptor beta chain was found in a study of tumor and adjacent non-tumor tissue in lung cancer. Study results and limitations: Tumor TCR diversity, when higher, was linked to shorter survival. Tumor repertoires had a smaller top 100 clone share than normal lung.

The template was RNA from unsorted bulk tissue. More than 3 cm separated this lung sample from the edge of the tumor. Concerning this clonotype: Antigen: not known. The CDR3 carries no conserved terminal phenylalanine or tryptophan, so it likely arises from a read error. The DNA is left out, because the CDR3 cannot be placed on it with certainty; the CDR3 is given as TCRdb lists it.

A modified ARM-PCR protocol with three rounds of nested PCR amplified TCRbeta. TCRdb re-analysed the multiplex PCR reads in MiXCR, keeping a single row per CDR3 protein. Here the sample spans around 74,000 distinct CDR3 sequences, around 70% being singletons. CDR1 and CDR2 (germline): MNHEY, SVGEGT. The CDR3 spans 14 amino acids, including both terminal residues. The receptor was isolated from a woman aged 45-60 years with non-small cell lung cancer. This chain joins TRBV6-2 or TRBV6-3 and TRBJ1-2; TRBD1 is the table's D call, not checked against the DNA. Sequencing was done on a sample of distant non-tumor lung tissue. The CDR3: CASSRGQGHDGYTL.